This T cell receptor (beta chain) emerged from a study of blood T cells in healthy people across ages. Study conclusions and caveats: Donors of long life had a larger count of naive CD4+ cells and greater diversity than aged donors.

Comment on this clonotype: Its antigen is undetermined. This CDR3 is missing its conserved last phenylalanine or tryptophan, likely due to a read error.

Primed by a sample-barcoded 5' primer and a J-beta primer mix, a second PCR proceeded for about 7 to 11 cycles. Carrying 12 random nucleotides, a template-switch adaptor labeled each individual cDNA molecule. Using its own MiXCR run on the 5' RACE reads, TCRdb lists one record per CDR3 protein. Among around 650,000 distinct CDR3 sequences, roughly 30% were seen once, and the ten largest hold 15%. The V and J ends lost 5 bases and 7 bases respectively, with 15 bases between them. Germline V gene sequence: CDR1 SNHLY, CDR2 FYNNEI. This CDR3 is built from 15 residues. The rearrangement uses TRBV2 and TRBJ1-6, with D unresolved. The sample was blood. The origin of this receptor is an elderly woman in good health. The CDR3 spells CASSLRQPRNSPLHV. Here the CDR3 DNA reads TGTGCCAGCAGTCTGCGGCAACCGCGAAATTCACCCCTCCACGTT.